The 21 T cell receptor beta chains in this list originate from one sample, sequenced in a study of beta chain features in type 1 diabetes. Since all of the isolated RNA was reverse transcribed, expressed TCRB transcripts were what got sequenced. This table comes from immunoSEQ multiplex PCR, and its TCRdb copy is limited to in-frame clones, with some not included. The sample shows about 130,000 clones, about 10% of them seen only once. The sequenced sample was central memory CD4+ T cells from blood. The receptors come from a man aged 18 to 30 in good health.

This clone showed up just a few times. The gene calls are TRBV7-6 and TRBJ2-1, with 7 bases matching TRBD2. CDR1 and CDR2 from the germline V gene are SGHVS and FNYEAQ. The CDR3 loop spans 17 amino acids. Trimming removed 5 bases from V and 2 bases from J; junction bases left unmatched: 12. Here the CDR3 reads CASSEPPSSGPYNEQFF. CDR3 DNA: TGTGCCAGCAGCGAACCGCCCTCTAGCGGCCCCTACAATGAGCAGTTCTTC.

The rearrangement links TRBV7-2 to TRBJ2-3, with 10 bases lining up with TRBD1. The V gene end was trimmed by 4 bases and the J gene end by 4 bases; junction bases not matched to a gene: 5. This CDR3 contains 15 residues. CDR1 SGHTA and CDR2 FQGNSA come from the germline V gene. CDR3 sequence reads: CASSWGQGFADTQYF. The CDR3 DNA sequence: TGTGCCAGCAGCTGGGGACAGGGGTTCGCAGATACGCAGTATTTT.

The chain links TRBV9 to TRBJ2-3; 8 nucleotides match TRBD2. The CDR3 spans 16 residues. The germline gives CDR1 SGDLS, CDR2 YYNGEE. Losses at the gene ends were 0 bases for V and 2 bases for J; bases not matched to a gene: 5. CDR3 in amino acids: CASSVDGGADTDTQYF. CDR3 bases: TGTGCCAGCAGCGTAGACGGGGGGGCGGACACAGATACGCAGTATTTT.

This clone was recorded a few times. V usage is TRBV7-9 and J usage is TRBJ2-4; D remains unclear. Germline V gene lookup returns CDR1 SEHNR and CDR2 FQNEAQ (reference sequence). Trimming left V 2 bases short and J 0 bases short, with 17 bases between. CDR3 length: 18 residues. The CDR3 coding sequence is TGTGCCAGCAGCTTAACTTCTATGAGAGGCGTAGCCAAAAACATTCAGTACTTC. Its protein is CASSLTSMRGVAKNIQYF.

The chain links TRBV6-1 to TRBJ2-7, with 7 bases matching TRBD2. There are 16 residues in the CDR3. V was pared by 0 bases and J by 0 bases, with 5 bases of the junction left unmatched. Germline loops: CDR1 MNHNS, CDR2 SASEGT. The CDR3 here is CASSEAVGGSSYEQYF. For the CDR3, the DNA is TGTGCCAGCAGTGAAGCTGTGGGGGGGAGCTCCTACGAGCAGTACTTC.

The chain recombines TRBV5-1 with TRBJ2-1; 13 bases map to TRBD2. This CDR3 has 14 amino acids. V shed 3 bases, J shed 9 bases, and the junction held 3 bases outside the gene matches. Germline loops: CDR1 SGHRS, CDR2 YFSETQ. The CDR3 nucleotides are TGCGCCAGCAGCTCGGGACTAGCGGGGCTTGAGCAGTTCTTC. This codes for CASSSGLAGLEQFF.

The sample holds a few counts of this clone. Within the sample, other DNA sequences also encode this same CDR3. The CDR3 nucleotides read TGCGCCAGCAGCCCGGACAGGGCCGGGGGCTACACCTTC. Protein: CASSPDRAGGYTF. This chain joins TRBV5-1 and TRBJ1-2; 8 positions match TRBD1. The length of the CDR3 is 13 residues. Looked up from germline, CDR1 is SGHRS and CDR2 is YFSETQ. Trimming took 4 bases from V and 8 from J; bases not matched to a gene: 7.

Only a few counts were recorded for this clone. The sample contains more than one DNA sequence encoding this CDR3. V is TRBV5-1 and J is TRBJ2-2; 7 bases match TRBD1. The V gene's germline CDR1 is SGHRS and CDR2 YFSETQ. Trimming at V came to 0 bases and at J to 1 base, leaving 0 bases not matched to a gene. The length of the CDR3 is 15 residues. The CDR3 spells CASSLGQGNTGELFF. The CDR3 nucleotides are TGCGCCAGCAGCTTGGGACAGGGGAACACCGGGGAGCTGTTTTTT.

This clone appeared many times. The chain carries TRBV5-1 and TRBJ2-6; maybe TRBD2 (5 bases). Trimming cost V 1 base and J 0 bases, with 8 bases left between them. The CDR3 has 16 amino acids. CDR1 SGHRS and CDR2 YFSETQ come from the germline V gene. The CDR3 sequence is CASSLYTSSGANVLTF. CDR3 bases: TGCGCCAGCAGCTTGTATACTAGCTCTGGGGCCAACGTCCTGACTTTC.

This clone was observed a handful of times. This chain links TRBV7-2 with TRBJ2-3, with 7 bases lining up with TRBD2. The CDR3 is 14 residues long. Trimming removed 8 bases from V and 6 bases from J; junction bases left unmatched: 11. Germline V lookup: CDR1 SGHTA, CDR2 FQGNSA. In DNA form, the CDR3 reads TGTGCCAGCCAGACTAGCCCGGGCGGGGATACGCAGTATTTT. Translating it yields CASQTSPGGDTQYF.

J is TRBJ1-2 and V is TRBV6-5; 8 positions agree with TRBD1. This CDR3 contains 14 residues. Germline CDR1 MNHEY, CDR2 SVGAGI. The V gene end was trimmed by 6 bases and the J gene end by 3 bases; junction bases not matched to a gene: 6. For the CDR3, the DNA is TGTGCCAGCAGCCCGACAGGGGTCGACTATGGCTACACCTTC. It specifies CASSPTGVDYGYTF.

The chain uses TRBV10-3 and TRBJ1-2, with D unresolved. V was pared by 2 bases and J by 6 bases, with 16 bases between. CDR1 ENHRY and CDR2 SYGVKD come from the germline V gene. CDR3 size: 15 residues. CDR3 in amino acids: CAISELTSRRDGYTF. The DNA for the CDR3 is TGTGCCATCAGTGAGCTAACTTCACGTCGAGATGGCTACACCTTC.

This clone was detected only a few times. The rearrangement links TRBV5-1 to TRBJ1-1, with a possible D match to TRBD1 (6 bases). Germline-derived CDR1 and CDR2 are SGHRS and YFSETQ. Trimming stripped 0 bases from V and 1 base from J, with 10 bases between. This CDR3 has 15 amino acids. DNA for the CDR3: TGCGCCAGCAGCTTGGGACAGGCGACGAACACTGAAGCTTTCTTT. Translation gives CASSLGQATNTEAFF. The full variable domain, rest sourced from reference TRBV5-1 and TRBJ1-1, is KAGVTQTPRYLIKTRGQQVTLSCSPISGHRSVSWYQQTPGQGLQFLFEYFSETQRNKGNFPGRFSGRQFSNSRSEMNVSTLELGDSALYLCASSLGQATNTEAFFGQGTRLTVV.

This rearrangement joins TRBV18 to TRBJ2-3, with 10 positions matching TRBD2. The V gene's germline CDR1 is KGHSH and CDR2 LQKENI. The V gene end was trimmed by 4 bases and the J gene end by 4 bases; junction bases not matched to a gene: 2. The CDR3 contains 14 residues. The CDR3 nucleotides read TGTGCCAGCTCACTGAGCGGGGGGGCAGATACGCAGTATTTT. This translates into CASSLSGGADTQYF. The entire variable domain, with the rest obtained from reference TRBV18 and TRBJ2-3, is as follows: NAGVMQNPRHLVRRRGQEARLRCSPMKGHSHVYWYRQLPEEGLKFMVYLQKENIIDESGMPKERFSAEFPKEGPSILRIQQVVRGDSAAYFCASSLSGGADTQYFGPGTRLTVL.

This clone was counted only a few times. This chain connects TRBV4-3 to TRBJ2-7, with a weak D call TRBD2 (5 bases). CDR3 length: 18 amino acids. The V gene's germline CDR1 is LGHNA and CDR2 YSLEER. V dropped 0 bases and J dropped 3 bases, with 21 bases sitting between them. DNA of the CDR3: TGCGCCAGCAGCCAAGAAGATAGGACCCCCCGAGGAGGCTACGAGCAGTACTTC. Translated, it gives CASSQEDRTPRGGYEQYF.

This chain links TRBV9 with TRBJ1-6; 7 bases map to TRBD1. Per germline, CDR1 SGDLS and CDR2 YYNGEE. The length of the CDR3 is 14 residues. V gave up 4 bases and J gave up 8 bases; unmatched junction bases: 6. The CDR3: CASSTRQGHSPLHF. CDR3 bases: TGTGCCAGCAGCACTAGACAGGGACATTCACCCCTCCACTTT.

Only a few counts were recorded for this clone. The junction departs from germline at one end; a sequencing error may be responsible. The J gene is TRBJ2-3, the V gene TRBV7-9; 9 bases are a match to TRBD1. CDR3 length equals 16 residues. Looked up from germline, CDR1 is SEHNR and CDR2 is FQNEAQ (reference sequence). The CDR3 nucleotides read TGTGCCAGCAGTTACAGGGGGCGATTCAGCACGGATACGCAGTATTTT. As protein: CASSYRGRFSTDTQYF. Supplemented by reference TRBV7-9 and TRBJ2-3, the full variable domain reads DTGVSQNPRHKITKRGQNVTFRCDPISEHNRLYWYRQTLGQGPEFLTYFQNEAQLEKSRLLSDRFSAERPKGSFSTLEIQRTEQGDSAMYLCASSYRGRFSTDTQYFGPGTRLTVL.

This clone was seen at least ten times. This chain links TRBV5-1 with TRBJ2-1; D perhaps matches TRBD1 (5 bases). Deletions cut 4 bases from V and 1 base from J, with 12 bases between. Germline V gene lookup returns CDR1 SGHRS and CDR2 YFSETQ. CDR3 length: 15 amino acids. CDR3 amino acids: CASSPIAGSYNEQFF. The CDR3 DNA reads TGCGCCAGCAGCCCGATCGCAGGGTCCTACAATGAGCAGTTCTTC.

This clone was recorded a few times. This chain uses TRBV29-1 with TRBJ2-3; D not resolved. Germline assignment: CDR1 SQVTM and CDR2 ANQGSEA. V gave up 3 bases and J gave up 2 bases, with 12 bases separating them. The CDR3 totals 14 residues. CDR3 region: CSVDSASNTDTQYF. CDR3 nucleotides: TGCAGCGTTGACTCAGCGTCTAACACAGATACGCAGTATTTT.

V and J are TRBV6-5 and TRBJ1-2; perhaps TRBD1 as D (6 bases). From germline, CDR1 is MNHEY and CDR2 SVGAGI. Trimming took 0 bases from V and 1 from J, leaving 9 bases between them. The CDR3 totals 15 residues. The CDR3 protein is CASSYSAGDNYGYTF. The CDR3 bases are TGTGCCAGCAGTTACTCGGCAGGGGATAACTATGGCTACACCTTC.

The chain links TRBV9 to TRBJ1-1; D gene uncertain. Germline values: CDR1 SGDLS, CDR2 YYNGEE. The germline V and J ends were trimmed by 0 bases and 0 bases, with 3 bases remaining between them. CDR3 length: 13 amino acids. The CDR3 loop is CASSVDMNTEAFF. In DNA form, the CDR3 reads TGTGCCAGCAGCGTAGACATGAACACTGAAGCTTTCTTT.